The present TCR beta chain was sequenced within a study of shared clonotypes between healthy human individuals. This clone came up once. What it recognizes is unknown. TCRdb keeps only in-frame clones here, not all; method: immunoSEQ multiplex PCR. The table includes 2 million to 3 million clones, over 85% detected once. V lost 0 bases to trimming and J lost 4 bases; unmatched junction nucleotides: 4. Germline CDR1 reads MNHEY; CDR2 reads SVGAGI. The CDR3 totals 15 residues. Study outcomes and limitations: Estimated richness values were generally larger in naive subsets than in memory subsets.

The TCR sequence derives from a man in his late teens or twenties in good health. Some clones in this sample may be carry-over from other donors' samples. The specimen was naive CD4+ T cells from PBMCs. Stated subset: CD45RA+ positively selected. The chain recombines TRBV6-5 with TRBJ2-7; 9 bases are a match to TRBD1. The CDR3 DNA follows: TGTGCCAGCAGTTACTCACGACAGGGGGAGTACGAGCAGTACTTC. Encoded protein: CASSYSRQGEYEQYF.